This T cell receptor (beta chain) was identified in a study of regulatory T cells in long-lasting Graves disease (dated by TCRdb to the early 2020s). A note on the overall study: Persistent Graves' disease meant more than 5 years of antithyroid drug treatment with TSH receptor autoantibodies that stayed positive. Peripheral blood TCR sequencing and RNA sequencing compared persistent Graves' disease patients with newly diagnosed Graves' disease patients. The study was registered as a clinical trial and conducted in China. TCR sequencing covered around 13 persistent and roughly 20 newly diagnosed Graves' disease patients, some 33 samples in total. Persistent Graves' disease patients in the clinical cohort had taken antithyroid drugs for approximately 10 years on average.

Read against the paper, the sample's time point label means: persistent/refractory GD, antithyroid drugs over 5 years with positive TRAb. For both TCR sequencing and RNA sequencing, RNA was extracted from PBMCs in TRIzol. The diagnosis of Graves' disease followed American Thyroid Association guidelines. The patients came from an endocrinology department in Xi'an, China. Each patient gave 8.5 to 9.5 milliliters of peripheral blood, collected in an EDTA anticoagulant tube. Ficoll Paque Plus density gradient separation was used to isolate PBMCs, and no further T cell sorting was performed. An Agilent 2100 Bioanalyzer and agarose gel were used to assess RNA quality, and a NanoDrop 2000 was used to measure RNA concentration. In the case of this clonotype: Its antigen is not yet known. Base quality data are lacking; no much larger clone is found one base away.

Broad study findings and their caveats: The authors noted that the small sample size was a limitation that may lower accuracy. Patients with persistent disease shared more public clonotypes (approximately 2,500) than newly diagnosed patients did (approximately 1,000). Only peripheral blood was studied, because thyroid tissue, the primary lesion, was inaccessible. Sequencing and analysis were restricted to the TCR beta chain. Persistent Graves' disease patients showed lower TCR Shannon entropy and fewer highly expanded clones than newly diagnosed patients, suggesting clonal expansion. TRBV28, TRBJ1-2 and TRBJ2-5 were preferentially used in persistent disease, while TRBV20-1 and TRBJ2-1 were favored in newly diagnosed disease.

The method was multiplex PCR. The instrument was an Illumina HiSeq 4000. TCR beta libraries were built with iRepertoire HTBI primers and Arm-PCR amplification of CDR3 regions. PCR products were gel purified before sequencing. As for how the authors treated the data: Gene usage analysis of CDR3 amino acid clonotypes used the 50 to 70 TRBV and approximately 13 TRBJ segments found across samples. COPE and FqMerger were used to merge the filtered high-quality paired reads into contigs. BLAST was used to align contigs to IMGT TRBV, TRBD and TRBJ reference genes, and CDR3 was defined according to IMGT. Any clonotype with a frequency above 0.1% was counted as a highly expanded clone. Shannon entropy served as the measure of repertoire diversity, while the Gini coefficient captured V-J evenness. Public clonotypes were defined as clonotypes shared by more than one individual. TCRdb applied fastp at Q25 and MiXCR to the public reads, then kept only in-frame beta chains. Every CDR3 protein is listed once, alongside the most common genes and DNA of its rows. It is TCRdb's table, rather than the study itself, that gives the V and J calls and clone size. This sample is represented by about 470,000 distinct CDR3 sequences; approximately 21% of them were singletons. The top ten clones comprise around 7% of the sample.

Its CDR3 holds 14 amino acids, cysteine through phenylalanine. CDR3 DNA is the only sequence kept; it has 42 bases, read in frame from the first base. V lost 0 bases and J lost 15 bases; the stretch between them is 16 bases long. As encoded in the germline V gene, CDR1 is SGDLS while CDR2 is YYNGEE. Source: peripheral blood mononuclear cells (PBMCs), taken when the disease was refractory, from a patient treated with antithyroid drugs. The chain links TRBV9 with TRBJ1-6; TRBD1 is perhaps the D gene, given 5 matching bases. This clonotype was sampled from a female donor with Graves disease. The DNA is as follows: TGTGCCAGCAGCGTAGAGCCGGGGGACTTGCTCCTCCACTTT. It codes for CASSVEPGDLLLHF.